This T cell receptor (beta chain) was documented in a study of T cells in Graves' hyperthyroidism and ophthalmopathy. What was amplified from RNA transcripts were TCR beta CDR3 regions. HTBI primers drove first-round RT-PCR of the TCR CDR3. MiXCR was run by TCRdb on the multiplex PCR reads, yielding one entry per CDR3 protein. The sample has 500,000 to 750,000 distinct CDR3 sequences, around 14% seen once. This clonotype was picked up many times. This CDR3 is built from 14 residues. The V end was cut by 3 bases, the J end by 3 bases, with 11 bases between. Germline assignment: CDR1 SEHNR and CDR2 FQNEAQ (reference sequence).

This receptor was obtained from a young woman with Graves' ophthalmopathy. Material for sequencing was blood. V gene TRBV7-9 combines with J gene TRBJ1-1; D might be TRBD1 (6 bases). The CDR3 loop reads CASSFDRPYTEAFF. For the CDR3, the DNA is TGTGCCAGCAGCTTTGACAGGCCCTACACTGAAGCTTTCTTT.